This T cell receptor (beta chain) was identified in a study of cytomegalovirus exposure and HLA in healthy donors. About the research overall: T cells numbering about 179 million yielded 95 million to 140 million unique TCR beta sequences in an earlier analysis. Membership in the Caucasian-associated ancestry cluster was found for 75% to 90% of roughly 360 genotyped donors.

60 Vbeta and 13 Jbeta primers were used in PCR. Generated by immunoSEQ multiplex PCR, the TCRdb table keeps only in-frame clones and is missing some. Among around 210,000 clones listed, over 75% were seen once. Germline V lookup: CDR1 LNHNV, CDR2 YYDKDF (reference sequence). There are 16 residues in the CDR3. Trimming at V came to 2 bases and at J to 3 bases, leaving 8 bases not matched to a gene. Sample: PBMCs. This sequence originates from a woman in her 30s in good health and CMV-seronegative. This chain links TRBV15 with TRBJ2-3, with 7 bases aligning to TRBD1. The CDR3 bases are TGTGCCACCAGCAGACAGGGGGTGCGGAGGACAGATACGCAGTATTTT. Encoded protein: CATSRQGVRRTDTQYF. The complete variable domain, with remaining parts taken from reference TRBV15 and TRBJ2-3, reads DAMVIQNPRYQVTQFGKPVTLSCSQTLNHNVMYWYQQKSSQAPKLLFHYYDKDFNNEADTPDNFQSRRPNTSFCFLDIRSPGLGDTAMYLCATSRQGVRRTDTQYFGPGTRLTVL.